The sequence of this TCR beta chain was determined in a study of blood T cell repertoires in COVID-19. Study as a whole: In each case, the material was cDNA or gDNA derived from T cells, B-cell-depleted T cells, or PBMCs.

CDR3 size: 13 residues. Trimming took 8 bases from V and 0 from J, leaving 10 bases between them. Germline assignment: CDR1 SNHLY and CDR2 FYNNEI. This table comes from immunoSEQ multiplex PCR, and its TCRdb copy is limited to in-frame clones, with some not included. The sample consists of 200,000 or so clones, 80% to 85% of them appearing once. The rearrangement links TRBV2 to TRBJ1-1; maybe TRBD1 (5 bases). The origin of this receptor is a woman aged 60 to 75 who had recovered from COVID-19. What was sequenced was peripheral blood. The CDR3, as DNA: TGTGCCAGCGTCAGGGTAATGAACACTGAAGCTTTCTTT. Residues: CASVRVMNTEAFF. Complete variable domain (other parts from reference TRBV2 and TRBJ1-1): EPEVTQTPSHQVTQMGQEVILRCVPISNHLYFYWYRQILGQKVEFLVSFYNNEISEKSEIFDDQFSVERPDGSNFTLKIRSTKLEDSAMYFCASVRVMNTEAFFGQGTRLTVV.